Shown below are 8 T cell receptor beta chains from a single sample sequenced in a study of blood T cell repertoires in COVID-19. Profiling relied on immunoSEQ multiplex PCR, and the TCRdb table lists in-frame clones only, not all of them. The data hold hundreds of thousands of clones, with around 90% observed a single time. Source material: peripheral blood. These TCRs come from a man aged 55 to 69 who had recovered from COVID-19.

The gene calls are TRBV10-3 and TRBJ1-2, with TRBD1 matching 8 bases. This CDR3 spans 14 amino acids. J was trimmed by 10 bases and V by 0 bases; bases with no gene match: 7. Per germline, CDR1 ENHRY and CDR2 SYGVKD. This chain's CDR3 is CAISESRTGIDYTF. The CDR3 coding sequence is TGTGCCATCAGTGAGTCTAGGACAGGGATCGACTACACCTTC.

J is TRBJ2-3 and V is TRBV5-4, with 9 bases that match TRBD2. The CDR3 sequence is 15 residues long. From germline, CDR1 is SGHNT and CDR2 YYREEE (reference sequence). V shed 8 bases, J shed 0 bases, and the junction held 7 bases outside the gene matches. The CDR3 protein is CASKPSGTSTDTQYF. The CDR3 nucleotides read TGTGCCAGTAAGCCTAGCGGGACTAGCACAGATACGCAGTATTTT.

V is TRBV7-3 and J is TRBJ2-1, with D unclear. From germline, CDR1 is SGHTA and CDR2 FQGTGA. The CDR3 is 15 amino acids. The V gene lost 5 bases and the J gene lost 0 bases, with 11 bases spanning the gap. Written as DNA, the CDR3 is TGTGCCAGCAGCCGAGTAGCAGACTCCTACAATGAGCAGTTCTTC. It specifies CASSRVADSYNEQFF.

This chain uses TRBV5-1 with TRBJ2-3; TRBD2 matches at 7 bases. After removal of 5 bases from V and 0 bases from J, the junction contained 6 bases not matched to a gene. The CDR3 sequence is 15 residues long. In germline, CDR1 is SGHRS, CDR2 YFSETQ. The CDR3 region is CASRASGTSTDTQYF. The CDR3 coding sequence is TGCGCCAGCAGGGCTAGCGGAACTAGCACAGATACGCAGTATTTT.

This clone has just one count. The chain combines TRBV19 with TRBJ1-2, with TRBD1 matching over 11 bases. CDR1 is LNHDA, CDR2 SQIVND, per germline (reference sequence). The CDR3 contains 14 residues. V lost 7 bases, J lost 3 bases, and 4 bases stayed unmatched. CDR3 region: CASIRTGGDYGYTF. The DNA of the CDR3 is TGTGCCAGTATTCGGACAGGGGGCGACTATGGCTACACCTTC.

This chain connects TRBV9 to TRBJ1-1; 7 bases fit TRBD1. This CDR3 is 13 amino acids long. Trimming cost V 3 bases and J 3 bases; bases outside gene matches: 2. Germline CDR1 SGDLS, CDR2 YYNGEE. The CDR3 nucleotides are TGTGCCAGCAGCGCTACAGGGGACACTGAAGCTTTCTTT. Encoded protein: CASSATGDTEAFF.

The genes are TRBV7-8 and TRBJ2-3; D unresolved. The CDR3 spans 13 residues. Between the trimmed V and J ends, which lost 1 base and 6 bases, there was a span of 8 bases. Germline V gene sequence: CDR1 SGHVS, CDR2 FQNEAQ. CDR3 in DNA: TGTGCCAGCAGCTTAGTCAGTGCTGATACGCAGTATTTT. Amino acid sequence: CASSLVSADTQYF.

This chain uses TRBV6-2 or TRBV6-3 with TRBJ2-7; a possible D gene is TRBD2 (5 bases). V lost 1 base and J lost 7, with 17 bases in between. The CDR3 runs to 15 residues. CDR1 and CDR2 (germline): MNHEY, SVGEGT. The CDR3: CASSYFDAVPGEQYF. The CDR3, as DNA: TGTGCCAGCAGTTACTTTGACGCGGTTCCGGGGGAGCAGTACTTC.